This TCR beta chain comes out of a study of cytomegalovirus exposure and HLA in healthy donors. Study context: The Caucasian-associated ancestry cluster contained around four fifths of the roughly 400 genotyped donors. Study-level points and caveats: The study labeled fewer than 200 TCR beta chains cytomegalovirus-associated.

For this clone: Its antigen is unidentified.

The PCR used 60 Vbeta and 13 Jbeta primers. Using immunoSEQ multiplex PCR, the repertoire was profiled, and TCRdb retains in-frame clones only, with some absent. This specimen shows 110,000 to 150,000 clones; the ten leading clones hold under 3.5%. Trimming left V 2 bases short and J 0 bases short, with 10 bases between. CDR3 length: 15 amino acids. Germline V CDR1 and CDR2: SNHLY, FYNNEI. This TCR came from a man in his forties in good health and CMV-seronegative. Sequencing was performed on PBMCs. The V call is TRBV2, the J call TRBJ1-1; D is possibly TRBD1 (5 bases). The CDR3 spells CASSELGQMNTEAFF. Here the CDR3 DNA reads TGTGCCAGCAGTGAATTGGGGCAAATGAACACTGAAGCTTTCTTT.